Described below is a single TCR beta chain sequence and its context. The V end lost 5 bases, the J end lost 0 bases, and 11 bases lay between the germline ends. The CDR3 is 14 amino acids. CDR1 MNHNS and CDR2 SASEGT come from the germline V gene. 13 Jbeta primers and 60 Vbeta primers were used for the PCR. The method was immunoSEQ multiplex PCR; TCRdb's version includes in-frame clones alone and lacks a portion of them. This listing includes just under 65,000 clones. These data belong to a study of cytomegalovirus exposure and HLA in healthy donors. The sequence derives from a boy aged 10-17 years in good health and CMV-seronegative. The V call is TRBV6-1, the J call TRBJ2-7, with D uncertain. The material sequenced was PBMCs. The CDR3 region has the DNA TGTGCCAGCAGTCAAGGGCTCCTCTCCTACGAGCAGTACTTC. This sequence encodes CASSQGLLSYEQYF.